The 13 T cell receptor beta chains presented below share a single source sample, sequenced in a study of cytomegalovirus exposure and HLA in healthy donors. PCR primers comprised 60 Vbeta and 13 Jbeta primers. TCRdb keeps only in-frame clones here, not all; method: immunoSEQ multiplex PCR. This table has 140,000 to 150,000 clones, 80% to 90% appearing once. Sequencing input: PBMCs. These receptor sequences come from a boy aged 2-9 years in good health and CMV-seronegative.

This chain connects TRBV27 to TRBJ1-5; D not resolved. Between the trimmed V and J ends, which lost 5 bases and 4 bases, there was a span of 6 bases. The CDR3 sequence is 12 residues long. Germline-derived CDR1 and CDR2 are MNHEY and SMNVEV (reference sequence). The CDR3, as DNA: TGTGCCAGCAGTCCCAGTAATCAGCCCCAGCATTTT. Residues: CASSPSNQPQHF.

The V and J genes are TRBV5-4 and TRBJ1-2; TRBD1 matches at 7 bases. CDR3 length: 14 residues. The germline V gene encodes CDR1 SGHNT and CDR2 YYREEE (reference sequence). Trimming took 4 bases from V and 4 from J; bases not matched to a gene: 7. Written as DNA, the CDR3 is TGTGCCAGCAGCCTCACAGGGGCGATCTATGGCTACACCTTC. Protein product: CASSLTGAIYGYTF.

This rearrangement joins TRBV5-4 to TRBJ2-7, with D unresolved. CDR3 length equals 12 residues. Looked up from germline, CDR1 is SGHNT and CDR2 is YYREEE (reference sequence). Deletions cut 1 base from V and 4 bases from J, with 6 bases between. CDR3 loop: CASSLRSYEQYF. The DNA of the CDR3 is TGTGCCAGCAGCTTGAGGAGTTACGAGCAGTACTTC.

This clone has only one observation. One end of the junction varies from germline; a read error may be responsible. CDR3: CASSEGAATGTQYF. In nucleotides, the CDR3 is TGTGCCAGCAGTGAAGGGGCCGCTACAGGTACGCAGTATTTT. The chain employs TRBV25-1 and TRBJ2-3, with a tentative D call TRBD1 (5 bases). This CDR3 has 14 residues. The germline V gene has CDR1 MGHDK and CDR2 SYGVNS.

The sample holds one count of this clone. The chain recombines TRBV19 with TRBJ1-4; D is perhaps TRBD1 (6 bases). CDR3 length: 12 amino acids. The V end was cut by 7 bases, the J end by 8 bases, with 11 bases between. Germline CDR1 and CDR2: LNHDA and SQIVND (reference sequence). This chain's CDR3 is CASNRVGEKLFF. As DNA, the CDR3 is TGTGCCAGTAACAGGGTCGGGGAAAAACTGTTTTTT.

J is TRBJ1-5 and V is TRBV13, with D possibly being TRBD1 (5 bases). Per the germline V gene, CDR1 is PRHDT and CDR2 is FYEKMQ (reference sequence). This CDR3 spans 18 amino acids. V gave up 5 bases and J gave up 0 bases, with 20 bases separating them. The CDR3 nucleotides read TGTGCCAGCAGCCAACGGGGAGGCAGGGAGGGTAGCAATCAGCCCCAGCATTTT. It encodes CASSQRGGREGSNQPQHF.

This clone was detected once. The V gene is TRBV5-4, the J gene TRBJ1-2; perhaps TRBD1 as D (6 bases). The CDR3 runs 14 residues. V gave up 0 bases and J gave up 3 bases, with 9 bases separating them. Germline V gene data show CDR1 as SGHNT and CDR2 as YYREEE (reference sequence). CDR3 amino acids: CASSLVGTHYGYTF. The CDR3 coding sequence is TGTGCCAGCAGCTTGGTAGGGACACACTATGGCTACACCTTC.

The gene calls are TRBV7-2 and TRBJ1-3; D perhaps matches TRBD1 (5 bases). Trimming left V 4 bases short and J 0 bases short, with 7 bases between. The germline CDR1 and CDR2 sequences are SGHTA and FQGNSA. The length of the CDR3 is 14 residues. CDR3 region: CASSSGHSGNTIYF. The DNA for the CDR3 is TGTGCCAGCAGCTCAGGGCACTCTGGAAACACCATATATTTT.

The V call is TRBV29-1, the J call TRBJ2-5, with a tentative D call TRBD1 (6 bases). Germline V gives CDR1 SQVTM, CDR2 ANQGSEA. The CDR3 consists of 12 residues. The V end was cut by 1 base, the J end by 3 bases, with 6 bases between. CDR3 amino acids: CSVEGQEETQYF. As DNA, the CDR3 is TGCAGCGTTGAAGGACAGGAAGAGACCCAGTACTTC.

The chain joins TRBV19 to TRBJ2-7; possibly TRBD1 for D (6 bases). The V end lost 5 bases, the J end lost 0 bases, and 20 bases lay between the germline ends. The CDR3 covers 17 residues. Germline V CDR1 and CDR2: LNHDA, SQIVND (reference sequence). CDR3 nucleotide sequence: TGTGCCAGTAGTGTGGGACACCCTGCCTTAGTCTCCTACGAGCAGTACTTC. It specifies CASSVGHPALVSYEQYF.

The chain is built from TRBV6-5 and TRBJ2-7, with 7 bases lining up with TRBD1. Unmatched junction bases numbered 12, after V lost 6 bases and J lost 7 bases. This CDR3 contains 14 residues. Germline V gene sequence: CDR1 MNHEY, CDR2 SVGAGI. DNA for the CDR3: TGTGCCAGCAGCCTCAACAAGGGGGCTAGGGAGCAGTACTTC. This codes for CASSLNKGAREQYF.

This clone was observed once. This chain connects TRBV27 to TRBJ1-2; D is undetermined. CDR3 length equals 15 residues. CDR1 MNHEY and CDR2 SMNVEV come from the germline V gene (reference sequence). Trimming left V 1 base short and J 5 bases short, with 14 bases between. CDR3 sequence: CASSLFPRGPYGYTF. The CDR3 DNA follows: TGTGCCAGCAGTTTATTCCCCCGGGGTCCTTATGGCTACACCTTC.

This rearrangement joins TRBV19 to TRBJ2-7, with D perhaps TRBD2 (5 bases). The CDR3 contains 14 residues. Germline CDR1 and CDR2: LNHDA and SQIVND (reference sequence). Deletions cut 7 bases from V and 0 bases from J, with 13 bases between. CDR3 region: CASKEYRGSYEQYF. CDR3 DNA: TGTGCCAGTAAGGAATACCGGGGCTCCTACGAGCAGTACTTC.